Listed below are T cell receptor beta chains from one sample, sequenced in a study of blood T cell repertoires in COVID-19. Profiled with immunoSEQ multiplex PCR; TCRdb holds only in-frame clones, not every one. The data contain around 180,000 clones, 88% of them singletons. The sample consisted of peripheral blood. Source of these receptors: a man between 60 and 75 years old with acute or convalescent COVID-19. CDR3s include the opening cysteine and the closing phenylalanine or tryptophan. D genes are given only for firm matches. Clone size is stated in some rows and not others, as once, few, many or a class when expanded.

length,J,V,D,size,DNA,CDR3
15,TRBJ2-2,TRBV7-9,TRBD2,few,TGTGCCAGCAGCTCTCTAGCGGGGGGCACCGGGGAGCTGTTTTTT,CASSSLAGGTGELFF
18,TRBJ1-3,TRBV9,-,once,TGTGCCAGCAGCGGAAAGGACACCTCTATTTTCTCTGGAAACACCATATATTTT,CASSGKDTSIFSGNTIYF
14,TRBJ1-1,TRBV11-3,TRBD1,-,TGTGCCAGCAGACCGGGACAGACGAACACTGAAGCTTTCTTT,CASRPGQTNTEAFF
13,TRBJ1-2,TRBV3-1/TRBV3-2,TRBD1,-,TGTGCCAGCAAGGGACCGACAGGGTATGGCTACACCTTC,CASKGPTGYGYTF
16,TRBJ1-5,TRBV7-9,-,-,TGTGCCAGCAGCTCGACCGGGACACTTTCCAATCAGCCCCAGCATTTT,CASSSTGTLSNQPQHF
11,TRBJ1-3,TRBV28,-,-,TGTGCCACCATTTCGGTAAACACCATATATTTT,CATISVNTIYF
12,TRBJ1-5,TRBV19,-,medium-sized,TGTGCCAGTAGTATCGGGAGTCAGCCCCAGCATTTT,CASSIGSQPQHF
16,TRBJ1-4,TRBV7-9,-,-,TGTGCCAGCAGCGACCGGGACACTGCAACTAATGAAAAACTGTTTTTT,CASSDRDTATNEKLFF
13,TRBJ2-7,TRBV19,-,-,TGTGCCAGTAGTGCCCCAGGGCGCTACGAGCAGTACTTC,CASSAPGRYEQYF
15,TRBJ2-2,TRBV10-3,TRBD2,-,TGTGCCATCCCCGGAAGCGGGGGGGCCGCCGGGGAGCTGTTTTTT,CAIPGSGGAAGELFF
16,TRBJ1-3,TRBV6-6,TRBD1,-,TGTGCCAGCAGTTACACAGGGGAGAGTCCTGGAAACACCATATATTTT,CASSYTGESPGNTIYF
15,TRBJ2-1,TRBV5-5,-,-,TGTGCCAGCAGCTTGGGGCGACAGATTCACAATGAGCAGTTCTTC,CASSLGRQIHNEQFF
13,TRBJ1-2,TRBV5-1,-,-,TGCGCCAGCAGCTTGGACGGTAACTATGGCTACACCTTC,CASSLDGNYGYTF
17,TRBJ1-4,TRBV11-2,-,-,TGTGCCAGCAGCCTTCGCGGGACGTACGCCGCAATTGAAAAACTGTTTTTT,CASSLRGTYAAIEKLFF
14,TRBJ1-4,TRBV5-1,TRBD1,-,TGCGCCAGCAGCCCGGACAGGGGTGGAGAAAAACTGTTTTTT,CASSPDRGGEKLFF